This entry describes one T cell receptor (beta chain). Its antigen is unidentified. The data stem from a study of OX40 agonist ivuxolimab in advanced cancers. For the study at large: The study treated patients with ivuxolimab, an agonistic anti-OX40 (CD134) antibody. Among those enrolled, mean age was about 60 years (range about 23 to 80) and roughly 84% were male.

Study-wide findings and caveats: Clones of CD4+ and CD8+ blood T cells grew by week 6 at doses of 0.1 to 3.0 mg/kg. Researchers report that CD8+ T cells had, on average, more expanded clones than CD4+.

Some clones are missing from TCRdb's copy, which holds only in-frame ones; the method was immunoSEQ multiplex PCR. Of 30,000 to 45,000 clones detected, about 81% appear once; the ten largest clones hold approximately 22%. The receptor was isolated from an adult with an advanced solid tumor such as melanoma, head and neck, liver or kidney cancer. The sample was CD4+ or CD8+ T cells sorted from blood, taken in a trial of the OX40 agonist ivuxolimab.

The CDR3 DNA follows: TGTGCCAGCAGTTTCGACGTTGGGAGAGAGACCCAGTACTTC. It yields the protein CASSFDVGRETQYF. The chain is built from TRBV6-5 and TRBJ2-5; a weak D match, TRBD2 (5 bases). Germline CDR1 MNHEY, CDR2 SVGAGI. Trimming pared 4 bases from V and 4 bases from J, leaving 13 bases between. The CDR3 totals 14 residues.